These 9 T cell receptor beta chains came from one sample sequenced in a study of T cell repertoires in cytomegalovirus infection. A single record per CDR3 protein comes from TCRdb applying MiXCR to the reads. The sample holds 150,000 or so distinct CDR3 sequences, roughly 6% seen once. The specimen sequenced was PBMCs. All receptors come from a human donor in good health (CMV status not recorded). Some clones in this sample may be carry-over from other donors' samples.

The chain carries TRBV9 and TRBJ2-1; unclear D gene. Trimming took 4 bases from V and 2 from J, leaving 13 bases between them. Germline CDR1 is SGDLS and CDR2 is YYNGEE. The CDR3 runs to 15 residues. CDR3 sequence: CASSPERATYNEQFF. CDR3 coding DNA: TGTGCCAGCAGCCCAGAACGAGCGACCTACAATGAGCAGTTCTTC.

The V and J genes are TRBV7-9 and TRBJ2-1, with 10 bases matching TRBD1. The V gene end was trimmed by 0 bases and the J gene end by 10 bases; junction bases not matched to a gene: 6. Germline V lookup: CDR1 SEHNR, CDR2 FQNEAQ (reference sequence). This CDR3 has 15 amino acids. Here the CDR3 reads CASSLALGQGSEQFF. In DNA form, the CDR3 reads TGTGCCAGCAGCTTAGCCCTGGGACAGGGGTCGGAGCAGTTCTTC.

The gene calls are TRBV29-1 and TRBJ2-7; the D gene is possibly TRBD1 (5 bases). The CDR3 is made up of 13 amino acids. Germline CDR1 and CDR2: SQVTM and ANQGSEA. Trimming left V 7 bases short and J 2 bases short, with 15 bases between. CDR3 loop: CSAETEAPYEQYF. The CDR3 DNA follows: TGCAGCGCCGAGACAGAAGCCCCCTACGAGCAGTACTTC.

This clonotype has a count of ten or more. This rearrangement joins TRBV7-2 to TRBJ2-5; D might be TRBD1 (5 bases). The germline V gene has CDR1 SGHTA and CDR2 FQGNSA. Trimming took 1 base from V and 7 from J, leaving 7 bases between them. The CDR3 covers 12 residues. CDR3 sequence reads: CASSLGQGTQYF. CDR3 sequence (DNA): TGTGCCAGCAGCTTAGGCCAGGGGACCCAGTACTTC.

This clonotype was seen repeatedly, ten times or more. For the CDR3, the DNA is TGTGCCAGCACCTTAGGGACAGGGGGTGAAGCTTTCTTT. Protein: CASTLGTGGEAFF. The chain couples TRBV12-3 or TRBV12-4 to TRBJ1-1, with 11 positions matching TRBD1. Trimming at V came to 7 bases and at J to 7 bases, leaving 5 bases not matched to a gene. The CDR3 length is 13 residues.

Many counts were recorded for this clonotype. V gene TRBV4-2 combines with J gene TRBJ2-7, with a tentative D call TRBD1 (5 bases). CDR3 size: 12 residues. Per germline, CDR1 LGHNA and CDR2 YNFKEQ. Between the trimmed V and J ends, which lost 1 base and 4 bases, there was a span of 5 bases. The CDR3 nucleotides read TGTGCCAGCAGCCAAGGACAGTACGAGCAGTACTTC. The encoded protein is CASSQGQYEQYF.

This clonotype was recorded many times. V usage is TRBV12-3 or TRBV12-4 and J usage is TRBJ2-7; 10 bases are a match to TRBD2. This CDR3 spans 14 amino acids. V lost 5 bases, J lost 2 bases, and 3 bases stayed unmatched. The CDR3 DNA reads TGTGCCAGCAGTCGCGGGACTAGCGCCTACGAGCAGTACTTC. Translation gives CASSRGTSAYEQYF.

Ten or more counts support this clonotype. The chain joins TRBV10-3 to TRBJ2-3; 7 positions match TRBD2. The CDR3 loop spans 15 amino acids. CDR1 is ENHRY, CDR2 SYGVKD, per germline. The V and J ends lost 10 bases and 3 bases, in that order; junction bases with no gene match: 13. CDR3 protein: CASRAVAGETDTQYF. The CDR3 DNA is TGTGCCAGCCGGGCAGTGGCGGGGGAGACAGATACGCAGTATTTT.

This clonotype was counted ten times or more. The chain carries TRBV9 and TRBJ1-2, with D possibly being TRBD1 (5 bases). In germline, CDR1 is SGDLS, CDR2 YYNGEE. The germline V and J ends were trimmed by 4 bases and 4 bases, with 20 bases remaining between them. The CDR3 has 16 amino acids. This chain's CDR3 is CASSPRPPPGVYGYTF. The CDR3, as DNA: TGTGCCAGCAGCCCTCGACCTCCCCCGGGGGTCTATGGCTACACCTTC.